Listed here are 26 T cell receptor beta chains from one sample, sequenced in a study of blood T cell repertoires in COVID-19. Sequencing was performed with immunoSEQ multiplex PCR; in TCRdb, only in-frame clones are kept and a portion is missing. The data show about 270,000 clones, approximately 90% seen once. Sequencing was carried out using PBMCs or T cells enriched from blood (not recorded which). These receptors all come from a woman in her 40s with acute COVID-19.

A remark on this clone: Other DNA sequences in the sample encode the same CDR3. V and J are TRBV5-1 and TRBJ1-1; 9 bases agree with TRBD1. This CDR3 is built from 14 residues. The germline V gene encodes CDR1 SGHRS and CDR2 YFSETQ. Trimming removed 3 bases from V and 5 bases from J; junction bases left unmatched: 5. As DNA, the CDR3 is TGCGCCAGCAGCTCGGACAGGGGAGGAACTGAAGCTTTCTTT. This codes for CASSSDRGGTEAFF.

CDR3 residues: CASSDRGITEAFF. The CDR3 nucleotides read TGTGCCAGCAGTGACAGGGGGATCACTGAAGCTTTCTTT. The chain has TRBV27 and TRBJ1-1, with TRBD1 matching over 9 bases. The CDR3 length is 13 residues. Per the germline V gene, CDR1 is MNHEY and CDR2 is SMNVEV (reference sequence). After removal of 5 bases from V and 4 bases from J, the junction contained 2 bases not matched to a gene.

The chain links TRBV7-8 to TRBJ1-4; tentatively, D is TRBD1 (5 bases). CDR1 and CDR2 (germline): SGHVS, FQNEAQ. V was shortened by 5 bases and J by 0 bases, with 16 bases between the two germline ends. This CDR3 region has 17 residues. The CDR3 nucleotides read TGTGCCAGCAGCATGAACCGCAGGGTCACAACTAATGAAAAACTGTTTTTT. This translates into CASSMNRRVTTNEKLFF.

The gene calls are TRBV4-2 and TRBJ2-7; 11 bases agree with TRBD2. The CDR3 loop spans 15 amino acids. The V gene end was trimmed by 1 base and the J gene end by 6 bases; junction bases not matched to a gene: 5. Germline values: CDR1 LGHNA, CDR2 YNFKEQ. CDR3 coding DNA: TGTGCCAGCAGCCAAGGTGGGCTAGCGGGGGGCGAGCAGTACTTC. It specifies CASSQGGLAGGEQYF.

V usage is TRBV3-1 (or the pseudogene TRBV3-2) and J usage is TRBJ2-1, with D possibly matching TRBD2 (6 bases). The germline gives CDR1 LGHDT, CDR2 YNNKEL (reference sequence). Trimming cost V 4 bases and J 8 bases, with 18 bases left between them. The CDR3 totals 15 residues. The CDR3 DNA sequence: TGTGCCAGCAGCCTTTTCCTAGCGTACTCCGATGAGCAGTTCTTC. It translates to CASSLFLAYSDEQFF.

V and J are TRBV9 and TRBJ2-3, with D perhaps TRBD2 (6 bases). Per germline, CDR1 SGDLS and CDR2 YYNGEE. The CDR3 has 16 residues. With 4 bases removed from V and 4 bases from J, the gap between germline ends came to 19 bases. The CDR3 loop reads CASSLLVGREADTQYF. The DNA of the CDR3 is TGTGCCAGCAGCCTCCTTGTCGGGCGGGAAGCAGATACGCAGTATTTT.

This clone was counted only a few times. The rearrangement links TRBV28 to TRBJ2-5, with 7 bases fitting TRBD1. The trim removed 6 bases at V and 4 bases at J, leaving 5 bases unmatched. The CDR3 extends over 13 amino acids. Germline CDR1 reads MDHEN; CDR2 reads SYDVKM. CDR3 residues: CASRRGPVETQYF. In nucleotides, the CDR3 is TGTGCCAGCAGGAGGGGGCCTGTAGAGACCCAGTACTTC.

The chain combines TRBV19 with TRBJ2-1; no firm D call. Germline V gene data show CDR1 as LNHDA and CDR2 as SQIVND (reference sequence). The CDR3 length is 10 residues. V lost 8 bases and J lost 5, with 4 bases in between. Here the CDR3 DNA reads TGTGCCAGTGGAGACAATGAGCAGTTCTTC. As protein: CASGDNEQFF.

The chain combines TRBV6-1 with TRBJ1-5; no clear D. CDR1 and CDR2 (germline): MNHNS, SASEGT. V was shortened by 1 base and J by 15 bases, with 13 bases between the two germline ends. The CDR3 has 12 residues. DNA for the CDR3: TGTGCCAGCAGTGAAGATCCCGAAGGCGGGCATTTT. It yields the protein CASSEDPEGGHF.

The chain employs TRBV12-5 and TRBJ1-1; 7 nucleotides agree with TRBD1. J lost 1 base, V lost 1 base, and 12 bases had no gene match. This CDR3 contains 18 residues. Germline V gene sequence: CDR1 LGHNT, CDR2 FRNRAP. This CDR3 reads CASGLAQAGGRSNTEAFF. CDR3 nucleotide sequence: TGTGCTAGTGGTTTGGCTCAAGCAGGGGGTAGGTCGAACACTGAAGCTTTCTTT.

The chain recombines TRBV3-1 (or the pseudogene TRBV3-2) with TRBJ2-3; TRBD2 agrees at 14 bases. CDR3 length: 16 amino acids. Germline CDR1 is LGHDT and CDR2 is YNNKEL (reference sequence). J gave up 4 bases and V 4 bases, and 4 bases lay outside the gene matches. The chain's CDR3 is CASSPGLAGVSDTQYF. The CDR3 DNA follows: TGTGCCAGCAGCCCGGGACTAGCGGGAGTGTCAGATACGCAGTATTTT.

The J gene is TRBJ1-4, the V gene TRBV30; TRBD1 is a possible D gene (5 bases). The length of the CDR3 is 13 residues. Germline CDR1 is GTSNPN and CDR2 is SVGIG (reference sequence). V lost 5 bases, J lost 8 bases, and 15 bases lay in between. This chain's CDR3 is CAWSLRRDEKLFF. The CDR3 DNA follows: TGTGCCTGGTCCCTCAGGCGGGACGAAAAACTGTTTTTT.

V usage is TRBV7-9 and J usage is TRBJ2-7; D unresolved. The germline CDR1 and CDR2 sequences are SEHNR and FQNEAQ (reference sequence). The CDR3 loop spans 12 amino acids. The V gene lost 5 bases and the J gene lost 2 bases, with 7 bases spanning the gap. In DNA form, the CDR3 reads TGTGCCAGCAGCCCGCGGCCCTACGAGCAGTACTTC. Protein product: CASSPRPYEQYF.

The chain uses TRBV9 and TRBJ1-6; 9 bases line up with TRBD1. There are 15 residues in the CDR3. Germline V CDR1 and CDR2: SGDLS, YYNGEE. Trimming cost V 0 bases and J 6 bases; bases outside gene matches: 1. CDR3 in amino acids: CASSVAGQGNSPLHF. In nucleotides, the CDR3 is TGTGCCAGCAGCGTAGCGGGACAGGGTAATTCACCCCTCCACTTT.

The chain uses TRBV4-1 and TRBJ1-4; TRBD1 aligns across 7 bases. Germline values: CDR1 MGHRA, CDR2 YSYEKL. CDR3 length: 14 amino acids. With 4 bases clipped from V and 5 bases from J, the junction kept 4 bases outside the gene matches. CDR3 loop: CASSPGQYNEKLFF. The CDR3 nucleotides read TGCGCCAGCAGCCCGGGACAGTACAATGAAAAACTGTTTTTT.

The CDR3 protein is CASSFRWEGGGQPQHF. The CDR3 DNA reads TGTGCCAGCAGTTTCCGGTGGGAAGGAGGCGGTCAGCCCCAGCATTTT. This chain uses TRBV27 with TRBJ1-5; D gene uncertain. Between the trimmed V and J ends, which lost 3 bases and 6 bases, there was a span of 18 bases. Germline CDR1 MNHEY, CDR2 SMNVEV (reference sequence). The CDR3 has 16 amino acids.

This chain uses TRBV11-3 with TRBJ2-7; D perhaps matches TRBD1 (5 bases). Germline values: CDR1 SGHNT, CDR2 YENEEA. The length of the CDR3 is 14 residues. V lost 3 bases, J lost 6 bases, and 15 bases lay in between. The CDR3 DNA sequence: TGTGCCAGCAGCTTCCCGTCACAGGATGGCGAGCAGTACTTC. It is translated as CASSFPSQDGEQYF.

The V and J genes are TRBV7-2 and TRBJ2-7; tentatively, D is TRBD2 (5 bases). The V end was cut by 4 bases, the J end by 6 bases, with 10 bases between. CDR1 and CDR2 (germline): SGHTA, FQGNSA. This CDR3 has 12 amino acids. CDR3 DNA sequence: TGTGCCAGCAGCTCAGACCGGGGCGAGCAGTACTTC. Residues: CASSSDRGEQYF.

V and J are TRBV5-8 and TRBJ2-7, with TRBD1 matching over 9 bases. V dropped 4 bases and J dropped 5; count of bases not matched to a gene: 7. This CDR3 is built from 14 residues. The germline gives CDR1 SGHTS, CDR2 YDEGEE. In nucleotides, the CDR3 is TGTGCCAGCAGCGTGAGGACAGGGGACGACGAGCAGTACTTC. Residues: CASSVRTGDDEQYF.

The V and J genes are TRBV5-1 and TRBJ1-5; D might be TRBD1 (6 bases). This CDR3 has 16 amino acids. The V gene lost 4 bases and the J gene lost 0 bases, with 14 bases spanning the gap. Per the germline V gene, CDR1 is SGHRS and CDR2 is YFSETQ. The CDR3 protein is CASSPVGQYSNQPQHF. CDR3 DNA sequence: TGCGCCAGCAGCCCGGTTGGACAGTATAGCAATCAGCCCCAGCATTTT.

The gene calls are TRBV7-8 and TRBJ2-7; D ambiguous. Trimming took 2 bases from V and 3 from J, leaving 11 bases between them. The CDR3 covers 14 residues. From germline, CDR1 is SGHVS and CDR2 FQNEAQ. The CDR3: CASSLKEHYYEQYF. CDR3 sequence (DNA): TGTGCCAGCAGCTTAAAGGAGCACTACTACGAGCAGTACTTC.

V is TRBV15 and J is TRBJ2-7; TRBD2 is a possible D gene (5 bases). CDR1 LNHNV and CDR2 YYDKDF come from the germline V gene (reference sequence). The CDR3 length is 13 residues. V gave up 8 bases and J gave up 2 bases, with 13 bases separating them. CDR3 bases: TGTGCCACCGGAGAGACTAACACCTACGAGCAGTACTTC. It is translated as CATGETNTYEQYF.

The CDR3 DNA reads as TGTGCCAGCAGCCCTACTAGCGGGTCAACTGGAGCCAAAAACATTCAGTACTTC. It translates to CASSPTSGSTGAKNIQYF. The rearrangement links TRBV5-4 to TRBJ2-4, with 9 bases fitting TRBD2. Per the germline V gene, CDR1 is SGHNT and CDR2 is YYREEE (reference sequence). The CDR3 loop spans 18 amino acids. With V trimmed by 4 bases and J by 0 bases, 11 bases remained unmatched.

This chain links TRBV7-9 with TRBJ1-2; weak D call: TRBD1 (6 bases). V lost 2 bases to trimming and J lost 2 bases, with 9 bases between them. The germline V gene encodes CDR1 SEHNR and CDR2 FQNEAQ (reference sequence). This CDR3 is 14 amino acids long. CDR3 region: CASSLTGLNYGYTF. In nucleotides, the CDR3 is TGTGCCAGCAGCTTAACAGGGTTGAACTATGGCTACACCTTC.

In its sample, this clone was seen once. The chain employs TRBV3-1 (or the pseudogene TRBV3-2) and TRBJ1-1; 10 bases are shared with TRBD1. Trimming took 4 bases from V and 2 from J; bases not matched to a gene: 1. The CDR3 is made up of 14 amino acids. The germline V gene has CDR1 LGHDT and CDR2 YNNKEL (reference sequence). The CDR3 DNA is TGTGCCAGCAGCCGGACAGGGGGTAACACTGAAGCTTTCTTT. Its translation is CASSRTGGNTEAFF.

This sequence joins TRBV5-4 and TRBJ2-1; the D is unclear. The CDR3 runs 16 residues. V was clipped by 0 bases and J by 1 base, with 11 bases between them. Looked up from germline, CDR1 is SGHNT and CDR2 is YYREEE (reference sequence). Written as DNA, the CDR3 is TGTGCCAGCAGCTTGGGTCCAGGAAAGTCCTACAATGAGCAGTTCTTC. This gives the protein CASSLGPGKSYNEQFF.